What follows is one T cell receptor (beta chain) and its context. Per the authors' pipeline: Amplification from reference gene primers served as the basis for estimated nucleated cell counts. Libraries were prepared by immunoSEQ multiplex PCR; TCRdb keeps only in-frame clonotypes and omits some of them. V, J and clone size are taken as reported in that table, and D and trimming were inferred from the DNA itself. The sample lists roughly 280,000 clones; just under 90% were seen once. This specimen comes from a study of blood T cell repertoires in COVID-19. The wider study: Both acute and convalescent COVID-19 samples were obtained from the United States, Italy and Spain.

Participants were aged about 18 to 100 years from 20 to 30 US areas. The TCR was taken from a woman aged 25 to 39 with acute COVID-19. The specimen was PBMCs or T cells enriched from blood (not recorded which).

The CDR3 is CASSPAGSVTQYF. The CDR3 DNA sequence: TGTGCCAGCAGCCCAGCGGGATCCGTTACGCAGTATTTT. The genes are TRBV7-3 and TRBJ2-3; 7 bases map to TRBD2. V lost 5 bases to trimming and J lost 8 bases; unmatched junction nucleotides: 7. The CDR3 has 13 residues. The germline gives CDR1 SGHTA, CDR2 FQGTGA. Using reference TRBV7-3 and TRBJ2-3 for the parts outside the CDR3, the full variable domain is GAGVSQTPSNKVTEKGKYVELRCDPISGHTALYWYRQSLGQGPEFLIYFQGTGAADDSGLPNDRFFAVRPEGSVSTLKIQRTERGDSAVYLCASSPAGSVTQYFGPGTRLTVL.